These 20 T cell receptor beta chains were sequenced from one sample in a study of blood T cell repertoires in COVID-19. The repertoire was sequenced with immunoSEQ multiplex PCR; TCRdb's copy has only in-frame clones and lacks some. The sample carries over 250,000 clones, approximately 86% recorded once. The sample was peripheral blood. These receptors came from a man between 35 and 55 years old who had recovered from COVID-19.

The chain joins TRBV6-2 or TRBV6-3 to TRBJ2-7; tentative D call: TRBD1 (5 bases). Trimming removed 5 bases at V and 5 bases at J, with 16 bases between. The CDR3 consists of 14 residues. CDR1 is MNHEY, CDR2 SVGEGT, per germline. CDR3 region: CASSTTVPGHEQYF. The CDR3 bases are TGTGCCAGCAGTACGACAGTCCCAGGACACGAGCAGTACTTC.

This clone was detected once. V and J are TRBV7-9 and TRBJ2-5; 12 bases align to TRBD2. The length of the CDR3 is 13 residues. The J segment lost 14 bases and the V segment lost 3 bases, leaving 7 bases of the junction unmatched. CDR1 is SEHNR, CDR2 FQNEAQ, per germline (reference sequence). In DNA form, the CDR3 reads TGTGCCAGCAGCTTCTCGACTAGCGGGGGCACATACTTC. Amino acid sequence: CASSFSTSGGTYF.

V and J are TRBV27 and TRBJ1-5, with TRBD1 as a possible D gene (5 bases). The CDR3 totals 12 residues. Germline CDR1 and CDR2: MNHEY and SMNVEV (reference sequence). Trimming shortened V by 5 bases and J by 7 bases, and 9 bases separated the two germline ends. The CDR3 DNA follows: TGTGCCAGCAGTCACCGGGGGCAGCCCCAGCATTTT. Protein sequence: CASSHRGQPQHF.

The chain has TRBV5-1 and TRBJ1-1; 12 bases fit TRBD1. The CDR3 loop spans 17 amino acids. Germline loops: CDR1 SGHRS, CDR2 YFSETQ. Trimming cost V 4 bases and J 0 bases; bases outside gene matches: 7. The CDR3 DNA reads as TGCGCCAGCAGCAGCCCCGGGACAGGGGGCATGAACACTGAAGCTTTCTTT. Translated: CASSSPGTGGMNTEAFF.

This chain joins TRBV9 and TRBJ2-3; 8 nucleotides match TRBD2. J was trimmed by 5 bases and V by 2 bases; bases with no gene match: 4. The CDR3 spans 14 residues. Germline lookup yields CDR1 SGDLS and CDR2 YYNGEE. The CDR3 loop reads CASSVSGARDTQYF. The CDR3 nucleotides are TGTGCCAGCAGCGTTAGCGGGGCAAGAGATACGCAGTATTTT.

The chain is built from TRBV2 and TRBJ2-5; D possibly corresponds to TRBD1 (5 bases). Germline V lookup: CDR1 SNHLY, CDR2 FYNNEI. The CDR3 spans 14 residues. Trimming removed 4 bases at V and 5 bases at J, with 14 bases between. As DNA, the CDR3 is TGTGCCAGCAGTGCTGGTCGTCCAGGGGAGACCCAGTACTTC. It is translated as CASSAGRPGETQYF.

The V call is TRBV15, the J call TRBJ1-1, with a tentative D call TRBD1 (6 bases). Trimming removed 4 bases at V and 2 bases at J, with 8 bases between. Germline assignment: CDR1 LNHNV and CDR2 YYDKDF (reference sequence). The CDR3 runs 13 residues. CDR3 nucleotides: TGTGCCACCAGCATACAGGGAAACACTGAAGCTTTCTTT. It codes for CATSIQGNTEAFF.

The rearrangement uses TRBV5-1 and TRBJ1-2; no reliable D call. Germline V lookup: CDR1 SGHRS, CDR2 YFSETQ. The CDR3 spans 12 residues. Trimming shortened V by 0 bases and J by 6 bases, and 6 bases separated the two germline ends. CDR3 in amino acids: CASSLGGNGYTF. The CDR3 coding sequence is TGCGCCAGCAGCTTGGGCGGGAATGGCTACACCTTC. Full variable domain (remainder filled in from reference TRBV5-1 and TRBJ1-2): KAGVTQTPRYLIKTRGQQVTLSCSPISGHRSVSWYQQTPGQGLQFLFEYFSETQRNKGNFPGRFSGRQFSNSRSEMNVSTLELGDSALYLCASSLGGNGYTFGSGTRLTVV.

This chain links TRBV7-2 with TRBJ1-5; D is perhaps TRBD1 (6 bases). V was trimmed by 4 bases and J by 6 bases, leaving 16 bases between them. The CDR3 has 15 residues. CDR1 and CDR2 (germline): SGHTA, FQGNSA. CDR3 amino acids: CASSSNAGVGQPQHF. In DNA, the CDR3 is TGTGCCAGCAGCTCGAACGCAGGGGTCGGTCAGCCCCAGCATTTT.

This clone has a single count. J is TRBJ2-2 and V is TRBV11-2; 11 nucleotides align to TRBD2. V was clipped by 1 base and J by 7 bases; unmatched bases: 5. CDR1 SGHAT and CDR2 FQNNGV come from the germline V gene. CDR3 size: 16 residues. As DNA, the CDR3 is TGTGCCAGCAGCTTAGGGACTAGCGGGTATATCGGGGAGCTGTTTTTT. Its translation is CASSLGTSGYIGELFF.

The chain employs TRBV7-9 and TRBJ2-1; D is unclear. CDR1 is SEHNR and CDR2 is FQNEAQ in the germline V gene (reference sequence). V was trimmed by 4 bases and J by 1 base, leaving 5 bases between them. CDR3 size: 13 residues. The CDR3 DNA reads TGTGCCAGCAGCTATCAGTCCTACAATGAGCAGTTCTTC. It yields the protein CASSYQSYNEQFF. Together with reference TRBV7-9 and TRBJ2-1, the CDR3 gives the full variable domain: DTGVSQNPRHKITKRGQNVTFRCDPISEHNRLYWYRQTLGQGPEFLTYFQNEAQLEKSRLLSDRFSAERPKGSFSTLEIQRTEQGDSAMYLCASSYQSYNEQFFGPGTRLTVL.

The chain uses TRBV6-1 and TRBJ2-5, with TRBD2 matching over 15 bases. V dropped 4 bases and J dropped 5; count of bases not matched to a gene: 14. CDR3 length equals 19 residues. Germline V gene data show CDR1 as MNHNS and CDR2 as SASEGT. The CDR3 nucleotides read TGTGCCAGCAGTGTTCGCCGCCCGGGACTAGCGGGAGGAGGGGAGACCCAGTACTTC. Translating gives CASSVRRPGLAGGGETQYF.

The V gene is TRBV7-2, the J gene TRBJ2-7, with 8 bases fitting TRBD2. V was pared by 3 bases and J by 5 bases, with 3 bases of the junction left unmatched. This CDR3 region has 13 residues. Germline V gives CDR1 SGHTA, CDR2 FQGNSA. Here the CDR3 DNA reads TGTGCCAGCAGCTTCGGGGGGGGGAACGAGCAGTACTTC. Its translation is CASSFGGGNEQYF. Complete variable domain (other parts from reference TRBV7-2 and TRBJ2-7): GAGVSQSPSNKVTEKGKDVELRCDPISGHTALYWYRQSLGQGLEFLIYFQGNSAPDKSGLPSDRFSAERTGGSVSTLTIQRTQQEDSAVYLCASSFGGGNEQYFGPGTRLTVT.

This chain's CDR3 is CASSLEGVSSYNEQFF. DNA of the CDR3: TGCGCCAGCAGCTTGGAGGGGGTGAGCTCCTACAATGAGCAGTTCTTC. This chain uses TRBV5-1 with TRBJ2-1, with D perhaps TRBD1 (6 bases). The V gene lost 0 bases and the J gene lost 0 bases, with 10 bases spanning the gap. Germline V gives CDR1 SGHRS, CDR2 YFSETQ. This CDR3 spans 16 amino acids.

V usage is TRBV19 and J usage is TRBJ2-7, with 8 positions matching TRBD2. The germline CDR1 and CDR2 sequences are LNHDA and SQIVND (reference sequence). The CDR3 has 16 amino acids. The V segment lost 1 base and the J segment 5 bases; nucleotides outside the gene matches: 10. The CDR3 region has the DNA TGTGCCAGTAGTATAGGGTCCAGCGGGAGAATCCACGAGCAGTACTTC. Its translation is CASSIGSSGRIHEQYF.

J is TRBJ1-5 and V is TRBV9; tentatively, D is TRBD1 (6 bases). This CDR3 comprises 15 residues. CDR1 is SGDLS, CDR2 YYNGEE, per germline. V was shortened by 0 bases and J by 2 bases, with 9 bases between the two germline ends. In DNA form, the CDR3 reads TGTGCCAGCAGCGTAGACCCAGGGGGCAATCAGCCCCAGCATTTT. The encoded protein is CASSVDPGGNQPQHF.

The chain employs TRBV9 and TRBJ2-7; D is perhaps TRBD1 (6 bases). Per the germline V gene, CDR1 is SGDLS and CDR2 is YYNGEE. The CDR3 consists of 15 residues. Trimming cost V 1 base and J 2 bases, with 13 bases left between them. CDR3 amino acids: CASSVPPGTPYEQYF. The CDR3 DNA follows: TGTGCCAGCAGCGTACCCCCCGGGACACCCTACGAGCAGTACTTC. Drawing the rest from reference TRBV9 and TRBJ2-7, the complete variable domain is DSGVTQTPKHLITATGQRVTLRCSPRSGDLSVYWYQQSLDQGLQFLIQYYNGEERAKGNILERFSAQQFPDLHSELNLSSLELGDSALYFCASSVPPGTPYEQYFGPGTRLTVT.

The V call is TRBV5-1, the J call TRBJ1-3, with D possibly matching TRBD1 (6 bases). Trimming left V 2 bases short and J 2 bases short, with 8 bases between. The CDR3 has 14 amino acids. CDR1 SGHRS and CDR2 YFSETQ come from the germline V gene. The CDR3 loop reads CASSLQGTGNTIYF. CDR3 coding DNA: TGCGCCAGCAGCTTACAGGGAACTGGAAACACCATATATTTT.

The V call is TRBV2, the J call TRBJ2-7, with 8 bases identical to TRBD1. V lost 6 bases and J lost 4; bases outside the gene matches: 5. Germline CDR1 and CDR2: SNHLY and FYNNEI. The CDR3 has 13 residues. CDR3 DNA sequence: TGTGCCAGCAGCCGACAGGGGCAGTACGAGCAGTACTTC. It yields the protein CASSRQGQYEQYF. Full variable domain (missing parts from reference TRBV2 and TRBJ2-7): EPEVTQTPSHQVTQMGQEVILRCVPISNHLYFYWYRQILGQKVEFLVSFYNNEISEKSEIFDDQFSVERPDGSNFTLKIRSTKLEDSAMYFCASSRQGQYEQYFGPGTRLTVT.

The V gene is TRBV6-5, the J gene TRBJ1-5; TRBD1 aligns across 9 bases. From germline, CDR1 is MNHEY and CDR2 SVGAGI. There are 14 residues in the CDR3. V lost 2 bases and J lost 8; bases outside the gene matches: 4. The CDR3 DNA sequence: TGTGCCAGCAGTTACGGACAGGGGATAGAGCCCCAGCATTTT. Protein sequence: CASSYGQGIEPQHF.